The T cell receptor beta chain described here comes from a study of blood T cells in healthy people across ages. This CDR3 region has 13 residues. Germline lookup yields CDR1 SQVTM and CDR2 ANQGSEA. V shed 4 bases, J shed 6 bases, and the junction held 5 bases outside the gene matches. A sample-barcoded 5' primer and a J-beta primer mix were used in a second PCR of roughly 7 to 11 cycles. TCRdb independently ran MiXCR on the 5' RACE reads; one entry per CDR3 protein. The sample has about 800,000 distinct CDR3 sequences, more than 20% seen once. These data were also filed under a second study, of T cells of mothers and their children.

This clonotype was sampled from a boy aged 10-17 years in good health. Specimen: blood. The rearrangement uses TRBV29-1 and TRBJ1-5; 8 bases line up with TRBD1. The DNA of the CDR3 is TGCAGCGTTGGTACAGGGGGTGTTCAGCCCCAGCATTTT. Protein product: CSVGTGGVQPQHF.